This TCR beta chain was identified during a study of identical twins. TCRdb re-called the 5' RACE reads with MiXCR, one entry per CDR3 protein. Seen here are under 1 million distinct CDR3 sequences, 10% to 15% observed once, and the top ten hold roughly 1.5%. This CDR3 is built from 13 residues. V lost 1 base to trimming and J lost 6 bases, with 10 bases between them. Germline-derived CDR1 and CDR2 are MGHRA and YSYEKL. The same data also contributed to another study, on yellow fever vaccine responses in identical twins.

This TCR came from a woman between 18 and 29 years old in good health. The chain joins TRBV4-1 to TRBJ2-7; D gene ambiguous. Material: PBMCs. CDR3 sequence: CASSQVSASEQYV. The CDR3 DNA reads as TGCGCCAGCAGCCAAGTCTCTGCCTCCGAGCAGTACGTC.